This T cell receptor (beta chain) was identified during a study of blood T cell repertoires in COVID-19. Clones were read by immunoSEQ multiplex PCR, and TCRdb kept only the in-frame ones, dropping some. This table holds roughly 40,000 clones, more than 65% found once. The trim removed 1 base at V and 4 bases at J, leaving 7 bases unmatched. CDR3 length: 18 residues. Germline V gene lookup returns CDR1 LGHDT and CDR2 YNNKEL (reference sequence). The V call is TRBV3-1 (or the pseudogene TRBV3-2), the J call TRBJ2-1; 13 nucleotides match TRBD2. The TCR was taken from a man aged 80 or over with acute or convalescent COVID-19. The sequenced sample consisted of peripheral blood. The CDR3 is CASSQVGLAGLGYNEQFF. The DNA for the CDR3 is TGTGCCAGCAGCCAAGTGGGACTAGCGGGATTAGGTTACAATGAGCAGTTCTTC.